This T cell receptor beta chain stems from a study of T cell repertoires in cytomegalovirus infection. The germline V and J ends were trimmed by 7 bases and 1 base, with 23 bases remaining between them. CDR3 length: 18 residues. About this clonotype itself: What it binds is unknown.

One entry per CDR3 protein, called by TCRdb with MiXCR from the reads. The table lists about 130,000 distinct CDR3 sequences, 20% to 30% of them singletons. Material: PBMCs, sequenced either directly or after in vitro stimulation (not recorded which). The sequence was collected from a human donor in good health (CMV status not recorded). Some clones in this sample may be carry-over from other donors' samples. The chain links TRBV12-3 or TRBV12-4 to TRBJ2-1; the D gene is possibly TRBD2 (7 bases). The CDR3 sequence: CASNPSRGASPSYNEQFF. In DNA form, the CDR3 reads TGTGCCAGCAATCCATCCCGGGGGGCCAGTCCTTCCTACAATGAGCAGTTCTTC.